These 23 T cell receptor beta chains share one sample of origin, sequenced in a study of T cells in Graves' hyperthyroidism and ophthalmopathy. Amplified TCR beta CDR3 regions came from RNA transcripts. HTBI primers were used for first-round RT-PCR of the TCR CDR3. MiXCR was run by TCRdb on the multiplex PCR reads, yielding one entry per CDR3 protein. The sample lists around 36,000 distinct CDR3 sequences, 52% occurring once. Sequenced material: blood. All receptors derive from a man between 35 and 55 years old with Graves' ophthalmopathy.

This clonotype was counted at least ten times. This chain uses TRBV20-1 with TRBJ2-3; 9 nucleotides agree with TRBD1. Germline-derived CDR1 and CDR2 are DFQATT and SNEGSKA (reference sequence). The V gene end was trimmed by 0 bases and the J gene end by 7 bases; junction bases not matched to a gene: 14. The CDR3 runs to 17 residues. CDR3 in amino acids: CSARDGGQGYEGNTQYF. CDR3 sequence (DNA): TGCAGTGCTAGAGATGGGGGACAGGGATACGAGGGGAATACGCAGTATTTT.

As DNA, the CDR3 is TGTGCCAGCAGCATAAGCCTAGCGGGAGCCTATGGCTACACCTTC. This codes for CASSISLAGAYGYTF. The J gene is TRBJ1-2, the V gene TRBV7-6; D uncertain. V dropped 5 bases and J dropped 4 bases, with 17 bases sitting between them. Germline CDR1 is SGHVS and CDR2 is FNYEAQ. The CDR3 covers 15 residues.

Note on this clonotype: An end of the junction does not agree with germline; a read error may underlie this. The CDR3 loop is CASSSQGHRNTEACF. The CDR3 DNA reads TGTGCCAGCAGCTCCCAGGGACATCGGAACACGGAAGCTTGCTTT. This chain uses TRBV5-5 with TRBJ1-1; weak D call: TRBD1 (6 bases). Per germline, CDR1 SGHKS and CDR2 YYEKEE (reference sequence). This CDR3 has 15 residues.

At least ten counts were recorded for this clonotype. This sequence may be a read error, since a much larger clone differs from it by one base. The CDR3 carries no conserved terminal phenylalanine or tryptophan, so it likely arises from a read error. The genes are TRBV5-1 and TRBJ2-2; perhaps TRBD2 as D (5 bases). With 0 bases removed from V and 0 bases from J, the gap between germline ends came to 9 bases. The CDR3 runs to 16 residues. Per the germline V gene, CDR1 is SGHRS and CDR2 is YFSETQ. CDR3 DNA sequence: TGCGCCAGCAGCTTGGCGGGGATACCGAACACCGGGGAGCTGTTTCTT. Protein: CASSLAGIPNTGELFL.

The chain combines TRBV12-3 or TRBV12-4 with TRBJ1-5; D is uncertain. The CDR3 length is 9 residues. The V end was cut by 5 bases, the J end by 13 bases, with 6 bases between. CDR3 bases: TGTGCCAGCAGTCCGCCACAGCATTTT. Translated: CASSPPQHF.

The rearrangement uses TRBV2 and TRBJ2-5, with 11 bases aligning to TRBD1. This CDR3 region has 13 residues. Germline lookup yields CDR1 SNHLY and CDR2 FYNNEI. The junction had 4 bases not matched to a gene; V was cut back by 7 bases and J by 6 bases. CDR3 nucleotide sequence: TGTGCCAGCATTTGGGACAGGGGGAAGACCCAGTACTTC. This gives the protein CASIWDRGKTQYF.

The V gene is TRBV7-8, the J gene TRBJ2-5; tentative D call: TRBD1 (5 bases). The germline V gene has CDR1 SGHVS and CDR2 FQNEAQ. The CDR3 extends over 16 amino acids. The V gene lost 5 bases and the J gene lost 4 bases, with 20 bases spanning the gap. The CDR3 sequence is CASSLGWGGPRETQYF. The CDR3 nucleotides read TGTGCCAGCAGCCTAGGGTGGGGCGGCCCGCGAGAGACCCAGTACTTC.

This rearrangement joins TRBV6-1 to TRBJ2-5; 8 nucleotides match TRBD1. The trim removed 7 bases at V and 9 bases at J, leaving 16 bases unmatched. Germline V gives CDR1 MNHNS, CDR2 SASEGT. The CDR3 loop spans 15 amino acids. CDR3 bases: TGTGCCAGCACCCCATCAACAGGGGGAGGTCAGCCCCAGTACTTC. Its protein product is CASTPSTGGGQPQYF.

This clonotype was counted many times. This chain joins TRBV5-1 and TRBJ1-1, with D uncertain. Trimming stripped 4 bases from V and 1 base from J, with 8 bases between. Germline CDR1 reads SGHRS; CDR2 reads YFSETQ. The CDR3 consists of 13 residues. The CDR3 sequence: CASSANRNTEAFF. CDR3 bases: TGCGCCAGCAGCGCGAACAGGAACACTGAAGCTTTCTTT.

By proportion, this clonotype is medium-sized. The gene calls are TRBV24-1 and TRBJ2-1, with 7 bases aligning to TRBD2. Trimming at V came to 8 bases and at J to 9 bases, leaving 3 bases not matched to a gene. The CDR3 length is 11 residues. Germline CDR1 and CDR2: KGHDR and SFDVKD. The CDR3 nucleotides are TGTGCCACCATGGGGAGGGGTGAGCAGTTCTTC. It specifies CATMGRGEQFF.

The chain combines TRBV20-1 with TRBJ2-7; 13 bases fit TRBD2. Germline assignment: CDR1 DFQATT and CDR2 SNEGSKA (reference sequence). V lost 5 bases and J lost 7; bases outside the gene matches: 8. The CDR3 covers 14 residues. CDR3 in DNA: TGCAGTGCTCCGCGGACTAGCGGGAGCAATGAGCAGTACTTC. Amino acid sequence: CSAPRTSGSNEQYF.

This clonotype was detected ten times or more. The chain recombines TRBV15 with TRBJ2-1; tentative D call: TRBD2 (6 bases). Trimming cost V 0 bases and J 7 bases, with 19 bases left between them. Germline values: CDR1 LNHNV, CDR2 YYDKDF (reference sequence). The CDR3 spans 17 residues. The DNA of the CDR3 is TGTGCCACCAGCAGAGATGCGATGGCCCCCCGGGGGAATGAGCAGTTCTTC. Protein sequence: CATSRDAMAPRGNEQFF.

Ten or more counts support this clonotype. This CDR3 reads CSAPAVGGDQETQYF. CDR3 coding DNA: TGCAGTGCCCCTGCGGTCGGGGGTGACCAAGAGACCCAGTACTTC. V usage is TRBV20-1 and J usage is TRBJ2-5, with D maybe TRBD2 (6 bases). With 6 bases removed from V and 0 bases from J, the gap between germline ends came to 17 bases. CDR1 DFQATT and CDR2 SNEGSKA come from the germline V gene (reference sequence). This CDR3 spans 15 amino acids.

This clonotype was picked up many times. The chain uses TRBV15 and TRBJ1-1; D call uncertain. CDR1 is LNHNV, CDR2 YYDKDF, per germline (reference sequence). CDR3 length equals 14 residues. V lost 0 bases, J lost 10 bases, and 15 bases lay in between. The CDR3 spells CATSRDYNGNRAFF. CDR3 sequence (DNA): TGTGCCACCAGCAGAGATTATAATGGGAACCGAGCTTTCTTT.

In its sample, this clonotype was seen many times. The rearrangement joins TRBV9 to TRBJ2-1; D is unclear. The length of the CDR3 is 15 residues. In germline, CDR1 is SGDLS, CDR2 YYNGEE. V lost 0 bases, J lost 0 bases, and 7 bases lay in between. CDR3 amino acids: CASSVDPSSYNEQFF. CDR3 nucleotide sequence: TGTGCCAGCAGCGTAGACCCGAGCTCCTACAATGAGCAGTTCTTC.

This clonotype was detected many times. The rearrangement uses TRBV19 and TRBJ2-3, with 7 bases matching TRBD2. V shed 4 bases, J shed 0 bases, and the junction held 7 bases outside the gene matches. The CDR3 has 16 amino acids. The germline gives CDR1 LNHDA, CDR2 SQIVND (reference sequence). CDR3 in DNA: TGTGCCAGTAGTAGGAGAAGCGGGGCTAGCACAGATACGCAGTATTTT. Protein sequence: CASSRRSGASTDTQYF.

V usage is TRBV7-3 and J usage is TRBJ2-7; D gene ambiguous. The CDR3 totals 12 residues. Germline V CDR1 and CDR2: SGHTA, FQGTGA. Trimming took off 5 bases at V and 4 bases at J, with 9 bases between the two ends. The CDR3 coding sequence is TGTGCCAGCAGCAGCTCCGGATACGAGCAGTACTTC. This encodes CASSSSGYEQYF.

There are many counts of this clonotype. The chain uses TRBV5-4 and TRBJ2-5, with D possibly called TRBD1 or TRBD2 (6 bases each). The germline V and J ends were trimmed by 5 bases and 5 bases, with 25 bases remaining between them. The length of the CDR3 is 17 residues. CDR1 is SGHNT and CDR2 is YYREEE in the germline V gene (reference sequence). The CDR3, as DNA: TGTGCCAGCAGTCCGGGCTCGATGGGGGGCAGATCGGAGACCCAGTACTTC. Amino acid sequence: CASSPGSMGGRSETQYF. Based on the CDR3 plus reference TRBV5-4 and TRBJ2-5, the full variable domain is ETGVTQSPTHLIKTRGQQVTLRCSSQSGHNTVSWYQQALGQGPQFIFQYYREEENGRGNFPPRFSGLQFPNYSSELNVNALELDDSALYLCASSPGSMGGRSETQYFGPGTRLLVL.

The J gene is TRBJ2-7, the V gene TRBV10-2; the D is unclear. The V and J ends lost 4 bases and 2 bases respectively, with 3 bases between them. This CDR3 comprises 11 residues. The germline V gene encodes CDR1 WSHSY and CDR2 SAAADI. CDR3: CASSAPYEQYF. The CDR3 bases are TGCGCCAGCAGTGCCCCCTACGAGCAGTACTTC.

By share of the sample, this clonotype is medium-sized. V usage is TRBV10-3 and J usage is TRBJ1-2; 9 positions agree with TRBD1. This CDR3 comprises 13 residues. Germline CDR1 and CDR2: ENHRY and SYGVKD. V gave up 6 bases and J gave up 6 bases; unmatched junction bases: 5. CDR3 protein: CAIRPGQGDGYTF. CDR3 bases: TGTGCCATCAGACCGGGACAGGGAGATGGCTACACCTTC.

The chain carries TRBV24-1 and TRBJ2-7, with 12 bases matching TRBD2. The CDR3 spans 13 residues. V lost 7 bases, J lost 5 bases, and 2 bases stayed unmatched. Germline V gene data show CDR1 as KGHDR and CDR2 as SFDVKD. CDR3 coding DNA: TGTGCCACCAGCCTAGCGGGAGGGAACGAGCAGTACTTC. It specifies CATSLAGGNEQYF.

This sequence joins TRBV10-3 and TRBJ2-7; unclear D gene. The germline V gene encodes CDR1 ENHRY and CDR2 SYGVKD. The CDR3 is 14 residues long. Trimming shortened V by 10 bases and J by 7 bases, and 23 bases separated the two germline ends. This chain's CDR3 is CATAPGQAVREQYF. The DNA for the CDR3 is TGTGCCACAGCCCCTGGGCAGGCTGTCCGAGAGCAGTACTTC.

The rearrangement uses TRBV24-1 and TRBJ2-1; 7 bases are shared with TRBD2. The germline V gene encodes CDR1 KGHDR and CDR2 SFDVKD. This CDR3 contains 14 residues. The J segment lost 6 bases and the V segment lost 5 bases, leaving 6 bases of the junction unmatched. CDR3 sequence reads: CATSGWEGLNEQFF. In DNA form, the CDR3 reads TGTGCCACCAGTGGGTGGGAGGGCCTCAATGAGCAGTTCTTC.